Below, 20 T cell receptor beta chains from the same sample are listed, as sequenced in a study of vaccination and CD4 T cells after COVID-19. Cultured CD4+ T-cell DNA underwent Oncomine TCR Beta short-read sequencing. One entry per CDR3 protein results from TCRdb running MiXCR on the PCR reads. The data contain approximately 15,000 distinct CDR3 sequences, around three fifths of them singletons. Their target antigens are unknown. Regarding treatment: roughly ten-day PBMC culture with coronavirus spike peptide pools or control peptides (ViraFEST assay). Sequenced sample: CD4+ T cells from blood, cultured in vitro. The receptors derive from a human donor who had recovered from COVID-19.

The J gene is TRBJ1-4, the V gene TRBV7-9; D perhaps matches TRBD1 (6 bases). V was cut by 1 base and J by 7 bases, with 13 bases left in between. The CDR3 is made up of 15 amino acids. From germline, CDR1 is SEHNR and CDR2 FQNEAQ (reference sequence). CDR3 sequence reads: CASSLEAGVGEKLFF. In nucleotides, the CDR3 is TGTGCCAGCAGCTTAGAGGCAGGGGTTGGTGAAAAACTGTTTTTT.

This clonotype was counted a few times. The chain combines TRBV6-1 with TRBJ1-5; D ambiguous. V lost 0 bases to trimming and J lost 5 bases, with 8 bases between them. This CDR3 region has 14 residues. Germline V gene data show CDR1 as MNHNS and CDR2 as SASEGT. CDR3 DNA sequence: TGTGCCAGCAGTGAAGCGGTGACGGATCAGCCCCAGCATTTT. Encoded protein: CASSEAVTDQPQHF.

The chain recombines TRBV20-1 with TRBJ1-3; 10 positions agree with TRBD1. The CDR3 runs 14 residues. CDR1 and CDR2 (germline): DFQATT, SNEGSKA (reference sequence). After removal of 3 bases from V and 4 bases from J, the junction contained 3 bases not matched to a gene. CDR3 protein: CSASRQGAGNTIYF. The CDR3 bases are TGCAGTGCTAGCCGACAGGGGGCAGGAAACACCATATATTTT.

The CDR3 DNA follows: TGTGCCTGGAGTGCCCAGTTTATCGAGCAGTACTTC. This codes for CAWSAQFIEQYF. This chain connects TRBV30 to TRBJ2-7; no clear D. Germline assignment: CDR1 GTSNPN and CDR2 SVGIG (reference sequence). The CDR3 length is 12 residues. Trimming stripped 1 base from V and 6 bases from J, with 10 bases between.

This clonotype rates as medium-sized. The rearrangement uses TRBV12-3 or TRBV12-4 and TRBJ1-2; 10 bases align to TRBD1. The CDR3 extends over 15 amino acids. V was pared by 5 bases and J by 5 bases, with 8 bases of the junction left unmatched. CDR3 bases: TGTGCCAGCAGTCTACGGACAGGGGGTGATTATGGCTACACCTTC. Protein: CASSLRTGGDYGYTF.

This chain joins TRBV10-3 and TRBJ1-6; D uncertain. Trimming took 0 bases from V and 4 from J, leaving 13 bases between them. Germline V gene data show CDR1 as ENHRY and CDR2 as SYGVKD. There are 17 residues in the CDR3. CDR3 bases: TGTGCCATCAGTGAGTCTTCCGGCAGTCGGTATAATTCACCCCTCCACTTT. Protein product: CAISESSGSRYNSPLHF.

The rearrangement links TRBV5-1 to TRBJ2-5; TRBD2 matches 10 bases. CDR1 SGHRS and CDR2 YFSETQ come from the germline V gene. This CDR3 has 13 residues. Trimming at V came to 6 bases and at J to 5 bases, leaving 4 bases not matched to a gene. Written as DNA, the CDR3 is TGCGCCAGCATGAGCGGGAGGGGCGAGACCCAGTACTTC. Residues: CASMSGRGETQYF.

The rearrangement uses TRBV19 and TRBJ2-5; 12 bases align to TRBD2. V dropped 8 bases and J dropped 0; count of bases not matched to a gene: 7. CDR1 is LNHDA and CDR2 is SQIVND in the germline V gene (reference sequence). This CDR3 is built from 16 residues. The CDR3 is CASATSGGPYQETQYF. The CDR3 region has the DNA TGTGCCAGTGCGACTAGCGGGGGCCCATACCAAGAGACCCAGTACTTC. The full variable domain, in which reference TRBV19 and TRBJ2-5 provide the parts outside the CDR3, is DGGITQSPKYLFRKEGQNVTLSCEQNLNHDAMYWYRQDPGQGLRLIYYSQIVNDFQKGDIAEGYSVSREKKESFPLTVTSAQKNPTAFYLCASATSGGPYQETQYFGPGTRLLVL.

This clonotype was seen only once. The rearrangement links TRBV20-1 to TRBJ2-5; D possibly corresponds to TRBD2 (6 bases). The CDR3 loop spans 15 amino acids. Germline V gene data show CDR1 as DFQATT and CDR2 as SNEGSKA (reference sequence). With 2 bases removed from V and 5 bases from J, the gap between germline ends came to 18 bases. CDR3 nucleotide sequence: TGCAGTGCTAGATCAGCACGCGGGATGGGGGAGACCCAGTACTTC. This codes for CSARSARGMGETQYF.

V usage is TRBV7-2 and J usage is TRBJ1-2; D is perhaps TRBD1 (6 bases). The germline V gene has CDR1 SGHTA and CDR2 FQGNSA. V dropped 0 bases and J dropped 6 bases, with 11 bases sitting between them. CDR3 length: 14 residues. The CDR3 DNA reads as TGTGCCAGCAGCTTAGCCGGAGGGGGAGATGGCTACACCTTC. It encodes CASSLAGGGDGYTF.

The chain joins TRBV5-1 to TRBJ2-5; 8 bases agree with TRBD2. Trimming cost V 0 bases and J 2 bases; bases outside gene matches: 3. Germline assignment: CDR1 SGHRS and CDR2 YFSETQ. The CDR3 spans 15 residues. CDR3 protein: CASSLGAGVQETQYF. CDR3 sequence (DNA): TGCGCCAGCAGCTTGGGAGCGGGGGTTCAAGAGACCCAGTACTTC.

V is TRBV7-2 and J is TRBJ1-1; D possibly corresponds to TRBD1 (5 bases). Trimming removed 7 bases at V and 4 bases at J, with 19 bases between. There are 15 residues in the CDR3. CDR1 and CDR2 (germline): SGHTA, FQGNSA. This CDR3 reads CASTNPQGGVTEAFF. In DNA, the CDR3 is TGTGCCAGCACCAATCCGCAGGGAGGGGTCACTGAAGCTTTCTTT. Complete variable domain (other parts from reference TRBV7-2 and TRBJ1-1): GAGVSQSPSNKVTEKGKDVELRCDPISGHTALYWYRQSLGQGLEFLIYFQGNSAPDKSGLPSDRFSAERTGGSVSTLTIQRTQQEDSAVYLCASTNPQGGVTEAFFGQGTRLTVV.

The rearrangement joins TRBV5-1 to TRBJ1-3; 7 nucleotides agree with TRBD1. Trimming removed 3 bases from V and 2 bases from J; junction bases left unmatched: 2. The V gene's germline CDR1 is SGHRS and CDR2 YFSETQ. This CDR3 has 14 residues. The CDR3 loop reads CASSWGQPGNTIYF. The CDR3 region has the DNA TGCGCCAGCAGCTGGGGACAGCCTGGAAACACCATATATTTT.

V gene TRBV11-1 combines with J gene TRBJ2-2; TRBD2 matches at 7 bases. The CDR3 length is 14 residues. V lost 1 base and J lost 5; bases outside the gene matches: 1. Per germline, CDR1 SGHAT and CDR2 FQDESV (reference sequence). The DNA for the CDR3 is TGTGCCAGCAGCTTAGGGACTAGTACCGGGGAGCTGTTTTTT. This encodes CASSLGTSTGELFF.

The J gene is TRBJ2-2, the V gene TRBV19; D not certain. Germline loops: CDR1 LNHDA, CDR2 SQIVND (reference sequence). V was cut by 1 base and J by 14 bases, with 11 bases left in between. This CDR3 is built from 12 residues. CDR3 sequence: CASSIVASTLFF. CDR3 nucleotide sequence: TGTGCCAGTAGTATAGTCGCATCTACTCTGTTTTTT. The whole variable domain, remainder taken from reference TRBV19 and TRBJ2-2, is DGGITQSPKYLFRKEGQNVTLSCEQNLNHDAMYWYRQDPGQGLRLIYYSQIVNDFQKGDIAEGYSVSREKKESFPLTVTSAQKNPTAFYLCASSIVASTLFFGEGSRLTVL.

The gene calls are TRBV15 and TRBJ1-6; 10 nucleotides align to TRBD1. Germline V gives CDR1 LNHNV, CDR2 YYDKDF (reference sequence). The CDR3 totals 15 residues. J gave up 10 bases and V 3 bases, and 6 bases lay outside the gene matches. The CDR3 loop is CATSRGGQGSSPLHF. As DNA, the CDR3 is TGTGCCACCAGCAGGGGGGGACAGGGGAGCTCACCCCTCCACTTT.

This chain connects TRBV21-1 to TRBJ2-7; the table's D call TRBD1 went unverified against the DNA. TRBV21-1 is flagged as a pseudogene. The CDR3 is 15 residues long. As DNA, the CDR3 is TGTGCCAGCAGCAAAGACCCCCCTAGGGCCTACGAGCAGTACTTC. As protein: CASSKDPPRAYEQYF.

This clonotype has just a few counts. The genes are TRBV2 and TRBJ2-7, with D possibly TRBD2 on 6 matching bases. This CDR3 contains 11 residues. The germline V and J ends were trimmed by 2 bases and 12 bases, with 11 bases remaining between them. Germline V gene sequence: CDR1 SNHLY, CDR2 FYNNEI. The CDR3 sequence is CASSEWDLPYF. CDR3 DNA: TGTGCCAGCAGTGAATGGGACTTGCCGTACTTC.

This chain uses TRBV10-3 with TRBJ2-7; TRBD2 matches 9 bases. Trimming at V came to 4 bases and at J to 0 bases, leaving 10 bases not matched to a gene. Looked up from germline, CDR1 is ENHRY and CDR2 is SYGVKD. The CDR3 totals 17 residues. CDR3 sequence: CAISVGLAGLSSYEQYF. The DNA of the CDR3 is TGTGCCATCAGTGTTGGGCTAGCGGGGCTTAGCTCCTACGAGCAGTACTTC.

This clonotype occurred once. This sequence joins TRBV9 and TRBJ2-5; TRBD2 might be the D (6 bases). Germline assignment: CDR1 SGDLS and CDR2 YYNGEE. The ends were cut back, 6 bases at V and 5 bases at J, with 17 bases in the middle. The CDR3 has 14 amino acids. CDR3 DNA sequence: TGTGCCAGCACCCCGACTAGTTGGGGTGAGACCCAGTACTTC. It is translated as CASTPTSWGETQYF. The whole variable domain, filled in from reference TRBV9 and TRBJ2-5, reads DSGVTQTPKHLITATGQRVTLRCSPRSGDLSVYWYQQSLDQGLQFLIQYYNGEERAKGNILERFSAQQFPDLHSELNLSSLELGDSALYFCASTPTSWGETQYFGPGTRLLVL.